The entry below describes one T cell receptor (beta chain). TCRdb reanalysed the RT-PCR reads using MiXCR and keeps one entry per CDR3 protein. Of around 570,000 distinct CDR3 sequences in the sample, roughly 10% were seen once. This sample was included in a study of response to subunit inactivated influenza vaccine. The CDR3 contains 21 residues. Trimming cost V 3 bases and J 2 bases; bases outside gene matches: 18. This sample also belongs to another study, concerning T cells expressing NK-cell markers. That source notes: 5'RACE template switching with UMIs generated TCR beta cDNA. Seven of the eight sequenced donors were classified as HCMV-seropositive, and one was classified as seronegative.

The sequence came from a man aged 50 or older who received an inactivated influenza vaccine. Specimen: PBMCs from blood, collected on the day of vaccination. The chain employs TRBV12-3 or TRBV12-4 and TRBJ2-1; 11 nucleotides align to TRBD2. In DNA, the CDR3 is TGTGCCAGCAGTTTTTCGTCGGGGCTAGCGGGGGGTACTCTCCCCTACAATGAGCAGTTCTTC. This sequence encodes CASSFSSGLAGGTLPYNEQFF.